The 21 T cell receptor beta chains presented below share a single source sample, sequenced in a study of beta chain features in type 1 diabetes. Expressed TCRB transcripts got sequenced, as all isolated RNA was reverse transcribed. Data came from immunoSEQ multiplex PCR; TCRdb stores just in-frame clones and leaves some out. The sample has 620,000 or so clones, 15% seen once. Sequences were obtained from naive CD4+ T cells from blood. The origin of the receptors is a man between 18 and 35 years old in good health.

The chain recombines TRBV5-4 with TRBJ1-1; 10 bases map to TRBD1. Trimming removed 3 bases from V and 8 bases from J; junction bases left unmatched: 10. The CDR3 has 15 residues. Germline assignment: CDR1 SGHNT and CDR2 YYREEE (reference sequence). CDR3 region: CASSWPGQGRAEAFF. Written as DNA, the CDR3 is TGTGCCAGCAGCTGGCCGGGACAGGGGAGGGCCGAAGCTTTCTTT.

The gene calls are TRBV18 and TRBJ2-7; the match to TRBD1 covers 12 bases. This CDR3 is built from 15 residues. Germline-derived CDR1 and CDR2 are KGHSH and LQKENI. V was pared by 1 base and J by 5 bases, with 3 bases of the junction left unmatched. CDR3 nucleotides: TGTGCCAGCTCACCACTTGGGACAGGGGGCCACGAGCAGTACTTC. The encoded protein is CASSPLGTGGHEQYF.

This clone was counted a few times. The CDR3 reads CASSVTDTRGYTF. The CDR3 DNA is TGTGCCAGCAGCGTTACCGACACGCGTGGCTACACCTTC. The chain uses TRBV9 and TRBJ1-2, with D unclear. CDR3 length: 13 amino acids. With 2 bases removed from V and 7 bases from J, the gap between germline ends came to 12 bases. Germline V gene sequence: CDR1 SGDLS, CDR2 YYNGEE.

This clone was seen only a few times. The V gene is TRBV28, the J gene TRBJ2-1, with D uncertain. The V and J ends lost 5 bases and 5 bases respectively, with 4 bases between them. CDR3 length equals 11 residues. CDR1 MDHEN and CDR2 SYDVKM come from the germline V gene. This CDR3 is CASSPNNEQFF. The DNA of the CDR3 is TGTGCCAGCAGTCCCAACAATGAGCAGTTCTTC.

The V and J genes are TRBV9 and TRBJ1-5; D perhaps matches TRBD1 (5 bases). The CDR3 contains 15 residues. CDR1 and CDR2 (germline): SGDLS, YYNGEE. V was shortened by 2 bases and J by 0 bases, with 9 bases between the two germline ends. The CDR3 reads CASSVSGTSNQPQHF. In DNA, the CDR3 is TGTGCCAGCAGCGTTTCTGGGACTAGCAATCAGCCCCAGCATTTT.

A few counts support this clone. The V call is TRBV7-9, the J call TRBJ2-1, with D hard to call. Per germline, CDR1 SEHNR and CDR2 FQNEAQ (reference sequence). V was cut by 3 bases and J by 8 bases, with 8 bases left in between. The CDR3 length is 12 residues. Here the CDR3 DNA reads TGTGCCAGCAGCTTGACTCGCGATGAGCAGTTCTTC. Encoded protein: CASSLTRDEQFF.

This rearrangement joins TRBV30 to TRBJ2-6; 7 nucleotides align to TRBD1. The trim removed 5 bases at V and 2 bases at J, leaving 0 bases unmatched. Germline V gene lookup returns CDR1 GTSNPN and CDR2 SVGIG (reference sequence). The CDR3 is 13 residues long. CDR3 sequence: CAWDRAGANVLTF. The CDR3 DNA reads TGTGCCTGGGACAGGGCTGGGGCCAACGTCCTGACTTTC.

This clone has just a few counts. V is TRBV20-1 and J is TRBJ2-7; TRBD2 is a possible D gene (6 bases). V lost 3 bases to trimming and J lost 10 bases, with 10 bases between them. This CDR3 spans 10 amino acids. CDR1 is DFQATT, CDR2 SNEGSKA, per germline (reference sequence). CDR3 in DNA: TGCAGTGCTAGGGCGGGACCTCAGTACTTC. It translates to CSARAGPQYF.

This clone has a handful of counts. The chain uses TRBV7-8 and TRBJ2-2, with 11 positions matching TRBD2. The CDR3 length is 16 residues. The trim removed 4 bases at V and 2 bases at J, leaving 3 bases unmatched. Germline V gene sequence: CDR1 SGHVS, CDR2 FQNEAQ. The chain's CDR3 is CASSSTSGGNTGELFF. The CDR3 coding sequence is TGTGCCAGCAGCTCCACTAGCGGGGGAAACACCGGGGAGCTGTTTTTT.

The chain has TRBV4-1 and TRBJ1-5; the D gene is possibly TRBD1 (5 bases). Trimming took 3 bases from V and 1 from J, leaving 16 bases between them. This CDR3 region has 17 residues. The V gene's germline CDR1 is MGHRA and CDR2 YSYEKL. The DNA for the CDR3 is TGCGCCAGCAGCCAGAGGGGACCCCTTGAGAGCAATCAGCCCCAGCATTTT. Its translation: CASSQRGPLESNQPQHF.

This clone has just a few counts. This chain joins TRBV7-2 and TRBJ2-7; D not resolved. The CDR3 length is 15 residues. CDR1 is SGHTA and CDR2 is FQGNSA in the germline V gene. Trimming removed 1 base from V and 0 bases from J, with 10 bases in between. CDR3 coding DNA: TGTGCCAGCAGCTTAGGCCAGTCTGCCTCCTACGAGCAGTACTTC. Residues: CASSLGQSASYEQYF.

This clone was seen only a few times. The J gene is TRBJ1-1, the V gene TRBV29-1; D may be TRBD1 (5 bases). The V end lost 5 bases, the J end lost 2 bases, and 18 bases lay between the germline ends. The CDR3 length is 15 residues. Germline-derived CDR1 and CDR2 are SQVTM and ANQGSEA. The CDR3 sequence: CSVPKPGARNTEAFF. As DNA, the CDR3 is TGCAGCGTTCCAAAACCCGGGGCCCGAAACACTGAAGCTTTCTTT.

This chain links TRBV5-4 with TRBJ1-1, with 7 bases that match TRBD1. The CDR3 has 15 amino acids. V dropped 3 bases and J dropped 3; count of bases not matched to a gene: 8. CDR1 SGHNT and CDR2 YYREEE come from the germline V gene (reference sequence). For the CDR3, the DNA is TGTGCCAGCAGCTCCCGGACAGGCCCGGACACTGAAGCTTTCTTT. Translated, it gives CASSSRTGPDTEAFF.

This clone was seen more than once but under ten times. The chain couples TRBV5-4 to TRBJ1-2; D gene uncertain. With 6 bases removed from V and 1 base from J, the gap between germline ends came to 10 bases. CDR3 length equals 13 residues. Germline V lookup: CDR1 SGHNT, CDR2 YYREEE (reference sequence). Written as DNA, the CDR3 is TGTGCCAGCACCCCGGGGAGTAACTATGGCTACACCTTC. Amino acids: CASTPGSNYGYTF.

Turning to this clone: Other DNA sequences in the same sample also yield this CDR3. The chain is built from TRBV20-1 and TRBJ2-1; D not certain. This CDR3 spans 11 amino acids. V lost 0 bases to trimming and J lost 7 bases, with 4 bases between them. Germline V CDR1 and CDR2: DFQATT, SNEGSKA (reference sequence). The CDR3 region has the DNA TGCAGTGCTAGAGATCCGAATGAGCAGTTCTTC. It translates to CSARDPNEQFF.

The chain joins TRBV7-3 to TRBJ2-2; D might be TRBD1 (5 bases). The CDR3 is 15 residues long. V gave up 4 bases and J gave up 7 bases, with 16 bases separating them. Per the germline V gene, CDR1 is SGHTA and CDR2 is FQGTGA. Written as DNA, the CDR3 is TGTGCCAGCAGCTCGGGCCTGACAGTTAACGGGGAGCTGTTTTTT. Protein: CASSSGLTVNGELFF.

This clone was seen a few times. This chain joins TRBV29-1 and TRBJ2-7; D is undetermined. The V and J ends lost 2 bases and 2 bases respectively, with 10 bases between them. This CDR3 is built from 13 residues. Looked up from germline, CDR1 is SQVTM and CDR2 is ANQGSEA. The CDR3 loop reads CSVETARAYEQYF. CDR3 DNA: TGCAGCGTTGAAACCGCGAGAGCCTACGAGCAGTACTTC.

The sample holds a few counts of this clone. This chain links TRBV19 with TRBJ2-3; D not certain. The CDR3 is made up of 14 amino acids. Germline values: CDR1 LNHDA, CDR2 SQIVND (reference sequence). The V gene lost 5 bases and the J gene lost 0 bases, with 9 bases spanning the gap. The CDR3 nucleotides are TGTGCCAGTAGTCAAGGAGCTAGCACAGATACGCAGTATTTT. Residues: CASSQGASTDTQYF. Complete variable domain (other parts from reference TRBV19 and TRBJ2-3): DGGITQSPKYLFRKEGQNVTLSCEQNLNHDAMYWYRQDPGQGLRLIYYSQIVNDFQKGDIAEGYSVSREKKESFPLTVTSAQKNPTAFYLCASSQGASTDTQYFGPGTRLTVL.

The CDR3 region has the DNA TGTGCCATCACTTTAACGACAGGGGCCATCAATGAGCAGTTCTTC. Residues: CAITLTTGAINEQFF. The chain uses TRBV10-3 and TRBJ2-1; 8 bases are shared with TRBD1. Looked up from germline, CDR1 is ENHRY and CDR2 is SYGVKD. This CDR3 region has 15 residues. V lost 7 bases and J lost 6; bases outside the gene matches: 11.

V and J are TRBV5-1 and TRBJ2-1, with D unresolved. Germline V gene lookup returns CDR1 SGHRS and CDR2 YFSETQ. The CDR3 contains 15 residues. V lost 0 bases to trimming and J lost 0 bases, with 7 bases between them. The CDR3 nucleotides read TGCGCCAGCAGCTTGGCGGAGAGCTCCTACAATGAGCAGTTCTTC. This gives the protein CASSLAESSYNEQFF.

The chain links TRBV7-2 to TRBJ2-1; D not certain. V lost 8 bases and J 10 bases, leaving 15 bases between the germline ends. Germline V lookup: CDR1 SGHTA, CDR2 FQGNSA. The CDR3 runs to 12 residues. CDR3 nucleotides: TGTGCCAGCCTCCCCCGGGCTGGGGAGCAGTTCTTC. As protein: CASLPRAGEQFF. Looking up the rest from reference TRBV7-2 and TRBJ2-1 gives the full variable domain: GAGVSQSPSNKVTEKGKDVELRCDPISGHTALYWYRQSLGQGLEFLIYFQGNSAPDKSGLPSDRFSAERTGGSVSTLTIQRTQQEDSAVYLCASLPRAGEQFFGPGTRLTVL.